Sequencing of this TCR beta chain was carried out in a study of blood T cell repertoires in COVID-19. Study summary: Sites in the United States, Italy and Spain provided acute and convalescent COVID-19 samples.

Original processing notes: Amplification from reference gene primers served as the basis for estimated nucleated cell counts. Method: immunoSEQ multiplex PCR; TCRdb's copy keeps in-frame clones and lacks some. That table gives V, J and clone size, and the DNA gave D and trimming. Of 220,000 or so clones in the sample, 75% to 90% were seen once. The CDR3 has 16 amino acids. Trimming removed 4 bases at V and 0 bases at J, with 15 bases between. Germline CDR1 reads MNHEY; CDR2 reads SVGAGI. The origin of this receptor is a woman aged 18-29 years in a cohort exposed to, infected with or recovered from COVID-19 (not recorded which). The specimen was PBMCs or T cells enriched from blood (not recorded which). V is TRBV6-5 and J is TRBJ1-1, with D perhaps TRBD1 (6 bases). The CDR3 sequence is CASSSSTGTMNTEAFF. The CDR3 DNA reads as TGTGCCAGCAGTTCGTCGACCGGGACAATGAACACTGAAGCTTTCTTT.